These 27 T cell receptor beta chains share one sample of origin, sequenced in a study of blood T cells in healthy people across ages. Primers used in a second PCR of roughly 6 to 11 cycles were a sample-barcoded 5' primer and a J-beta primer mix. TCRdb fed the 5' RACE reads into MiXCR, producing one record per CDR3 protein. The sample yields 1 million or so distinct CDR3 sequences, less than 25% seen once. The same sample was also studied in work on T cells of mothers and their children.

The sample consisted of blood. All receptors derive from a girl under 10 years old in good health.

V usage is TRBV7-2 and J usage is TRBJ2-2; possible D gene TRBD2, 6 bases. The CDR3 sequence is 16 residues long. Trimming cost V 2 bases and J 1 base, with 11 bases left between them. In germline, CDR1 is SGHTA, CDR2 FQGNSA. The CDR3 sequence: CASSLKGGMNTGELFF. In nucleotides, the CDR3 is TGTGCCAGCAGCTTAAAAGGCGGGATGAACACCGGGGAGCTGTTTTTT.

The rearrangement uses TRBV14 and TRBJ2-7, with D perhaps matching TRBD1 (6 bases). The CDR3 is 14 residues long. V lost 6 bases, J lost 1 base, and 13 bases lay in between. Per the germline V gene, CDR1 is SGHDN and CDR2 is FVKESK. CDR3 bases: TGTGCCAGCAGGCGAACAGGGTCTTCCTACGAGCAGTACTTC. Its translation is CASRRTGSSYEQYF.

This chain joins TRBV19 and TRBJ2-2, with 8 bases matching TRBD1. V lost 7 bases, J lost 6 bases, and 10 bases stayed unmatched. Looked up from germline, CDR1 is LNHDA and CDR2 is SQIVND (reference sequence). The CDR3 is made up of 15 amino acids. CDR3 loop: CASKETGGIAGELFF. In DNA form, the CDR3 reads TGTGCCAGTAAGGAAACAGGGGGAATCGCCGGGGAGCTGTTTTTT.

This chain uses TRBV12-3 or TRBV12-4 with TRBJ2-1; 10 nucleotides align to TRBD1. The CDR3 is 16 amino acids. The ends lost 7 bases at V and 4 bases at J; junction bases unmatched: 10. The CDR3 bases are TGTGCCAGCACCAAAGGGGGGGGACAGGGGTACAATGAGCAGTTCTTC. Its protein product is CASTKGGGQGYNEQFF.

V gene TRBV20-1 combines with J gene TRBJ1-3; 7 bases agree with TRBD1. The V and J ends lost 6 bases and 7 bases, in that order; junction bases with no gene match: 9. The CDR3 consists of 13 residues. Germline assignment: CDR1 DFQATT and CDR2 SNEGSKA (reference sequence). The CDR3 reads CSARTDRDNTIYF. The CDR3 coding sequence is TGCAGTGCCCGAACCGACAGGGACAACACCATATATTTT.

The table lists this clonotype with a few counts. CDR3 amino acids: CSVDRQGTNYGYTF. In DNA, the CDR3 is TGCAGCGTTGATAGGCAGGGGACAAACTATGGCTACACCTTC. The rearrangement uses TRBV29-1 and TRBJ1-2; perhaps TRBD1 as D (6 bases). The CDR3 loop spans 14 amino acids. CDR1 is SQVTM, CDR2 ANQGSEA, per germline. Trimming took 3 bases from V and 2 from J, leaving 13 bases between them.

In its sample, this clonotype was seen a few times. The V call is TRBV20-1, the J call TRBJ2-7; 10 nucleotides match TRBD2. Germline assignment: CDR1 DFQATT and CDR2 SNEGSKA (reference sequence). The ends lost 5 bases at V and 7 bases at J; junction bases unmatched: 8. The CDR3 covers 13 residues. CDR3 protein: CSALSGGANEQYF. The CDR3 nucleotides are TGCAGTGCTTTAAGCGGGGGGGCGAATGAGCAGTACTTC.

V and J are TRBV7-9 and TRBJ2-7; D is perhaps TRBD1 or TRBD2 (5 bases each). The CDR3 runs to 15 residues. V shed 6 bases and J shed 3 bases, with 18 bases lying between them. CDR1 is SEHNR, CDR2 FQNEAQ, per germline (reference sequence). The CDR3 sequence is CASSSGGTVDYEQYF. For the CDR3, the DNA is TGTGCCAGCAGTTCCGGTGGGACGGTGGACTACGAGCAGTACTTC.

This chain joins TRBV6-5 and TRBJ1-1; D may be TRBD1 (6 bases). Trimming took 4 bases from V and 3 from J, leaving 15 bases between them. The CDR3 consists of 15 residues. The germline V gene encodes CDR1 MNHEY and CDR2 SVGAGI. Here the CDR3 reads CASSLKGGGYTEAFF. CDR3 sequence (DNA): TGTGCCAGCAGTTTGAAAGGGGGGGGATACACTGAAGCTTTCTTT.

This clonotype turned up a few times. The V gene is TRBV21-1, the J gene TRBJ2-5; the tabulated D call, TRBD1, remains unverified against the DNA. TRBV21-1 is classified as a pseudogene. This CDR3 spans 15 amino acids. The chain's CDR3 is CASSNRGHLRETQYF. The CDR3 region has the DNA TGTGCCAGCAGCAACAGGGGGCACTTACGGGAGACCCAGTACTTC.

The chain is built from TRBV5-1 and TRBJ1-2; 8 bases align to TRBD1. V lost 0 bases and J lost 6; bases outside the gene matches: 13. CDR3 size: 17 residues. In germline, CDR1 is SGHRS, CDR2 YFSETQ. The CDR3 nucleotides are TGCGCCAGCAGCTTGGATGGGACAGGTCGGGAAATAGATGGCTACACCTTC. It is translated as CASSLDGTGREIDGYTF.

The chain employs TRBV7-8 and TRBJ2-7, with 11 bases matching TRBD1. The CDR3 runs to 16 residues. CDR1 and CDR2 (germline): SGHVS, FQNEAQ. Losses at the gene ends were 4 bases for V and 0 bases for J; bases not matched to a gene: 5. As DNA, the CDR3 is TGTGCCAGCAGCTCATCCGGGACAGGGGGCTCCTACGAGCAGTACTTC. Protein: CASSSSGTGGSYEQYF.

J is TRBJ2-3 and V is TRBV28; D perhaps matches TRBD2 (6 bases). The V gene lost 2 bases and the J gene lost 10 bases, with 13 bases spanning the gap. Germline CDR1 MDHEN, CDR2 SYDVKM. The CDR3 loop spans 13 amino acids. CDR3 loop: CASSLPGGPSQYF. As DNA, the CDR3 is TGTGCCAGCAGTTTACCCGGAGGGCCGTCGCAGTATTTT.

The chain carries TRBV6-2 or TRBV6-3 and TRBJ2-3, with D possibly being TRBD1 (7 bases). In germline, CDR1 is MNHEY, CDR2 SVGEGT. The ends were cut back, 1 base at V and 4 bases at J, with 12 bases in the middle. This CDR3 comprises 15 residues. CDR3 in amino acids: CASSYYQGGPDTQYF. The CDR3 DNA sequence: TGTGCCAGCAGTTACTATCAGGGGGGCCCAGATACGCAGTATTTT.

Concerning this clonotype itself: At one end the junction does not follow the germline gene, possibly because of a read error. V usage is TRBV6-6 and J usage is TRBJ2-1; D call uncertain. CDR3 length: 12 residues. CDR1 and CDR2 from the germline V gene are MNHNY and SVGAGI (reference sequence). The CDR3 nucleotides are TGTGCCAGCAGTTACTCCTACAATGAGCGGTTCTTC. Its protein is CASSYSYNERFF.

The chain is built from TRBV28 and TRBJ2-2; 10 bases map to TRBD2. CDR1 is MDHEN, CDR2 SYDVKM, per germline. CDR3 length equals 14 residues. The V gene end was trimmed by 8 bases and the J gene end by 7 bases; junction bases not matched to a gene: 7. The CDR3 region has the DNA TGTGCCAGCTTACTAGCGGGGCCCCGCGGGGAGCTGTTTTTT. Translated: CASLLAGPRGELFF. The whole variable domain, filled in from reference TRBV28 and TRBJ2-2, reads DVKVTQSSRYLVKRTGEKVFLECVQDMDHENMFWYRQDPGLGLRLIYFSYDVKMKEKGDIPEGYSVSREKKERFSLILESASTNQTSMYLCASLLAGPRGELFFGEGSRLTVL.

The chain carries TRBV5-5 and TRBJ2-3, with a tentative D call TRBD2 (6 bases). The CDR3 length is 14 residues. V was shortened by 7 bases and J by 5 bases, with 17 bases between the two germline ends. Germline loops: CDR1 SGHKS, CDR2 YYEKEE (reference sequence). CDR3 in DNA: TGTGCCAGCGAAATAGCGGCCCCCTTAGATACGCAGTATTTT. It specifies CASEIAAPLDTQYF. Variable domain in full (rest from reference TRBV5-5 and TRBJ2-3): DAGVTQSPTHLIKTRGQQVTLRCSPISGHKSVSWYQQVLGQGPQFIFQYYEKEERGRGNFPDRFSARQFPNYSSELNVNALLLGDSALYLCASEIAAPLDTQYFGPGTRLTVL.

This clonotype was found a few times. The CDR3: CASSWDGQGLLAKNIQYF. CDR3 nucleotides: TGTGCCAGCAGCTGGGACGGACAGGGCCTACTAGCCAAAAACATTCAGTACTTC. The rearrangement uses TRBV11-2 and TRBJ2-4, with 8 bases identical to TRBD1. The V gene's germline CDR1 is SGHAT and CDR2 FQNNGV. The CDR3 has 18 amino acids. Unmatched junction bases numbered 11, after V lost 4 bases and J lost 0 bases.

This sequence joins TRBV7-8 and TRBJ1-1; weak D call: TRBD1 (5 bases). The V and J ends lost 5 bases and 6 bases respectively, with 13 bases between them. Germline CDR1 SGHVS, CDR2 FQNEAQ. The CDR3 sequence is 13 residues long. The CDR3 here is CASSPGGAPEAFF. The CDR3 DNA follows: TGTGCCAGCAGCCCTGGCGGGGCACCTGAAGCTTTCTTT.

In its sample, this clonotype was seen a few times. This chain uses TRBV11-2 with TRBJ2-7; D is perhaps TRBD2 (5 bases). There are 16 residues in the CDR3. CDR1 is SGHAT, CDR2 FQNNGV, per germline. V shed 4 bases and J shed 6 bases, with 22 bases lying between them. The chain's CDR3 is CASSSEEGLGLVEQYF. The CDR3 DNA reads as TGTGCCAGCAGCTCAGAGGAAGGACTGGGATTGGTCGAGCAGTACTTC.

This clonotype was seen only a few times. This chain links TRBV7-2 with TRBJ1-2; no definite D call. This CDR3 has 13 amino acids. The germline V and J ends were trimmed by 6 bases and 3 bases, with 11 bases remaining between them. Germline CDR1 SGHTA, CDR2 FQGNSA. The CDR3 DNA is TGTGCCAGCAGTCCAAACGGGGACTATGGCTACACCTTC. Protein product: CASSPNGDYGYTF.

The chain combines TRBV5-1 with TRBJ2-5; tentative D call: TRBD2 (6 bases). The CDR3 is 13 residues long. The germline V and J ends were trimmed by 1 base and 7 bases, with 11 bases remaining between them. CDR1 is SGHRS, CDR2 YFSETQ, per germline. For the CDR3, the DNA is TGCGCCAGCAGCTTGCCGGGAGAGGTGACCCAGTACTTC. This gives the protein CASSLPGEVTQYF. Drawing the rest from reference TRBV5-1 and TRBJ2-5, the complete variable domain is KAGVTQTPRYLIKTRGQQVTLSCSPISGHRSVSWYQQTPGQGLQFLFEYFSETQRNKGNFPGRFSGRQFSNSRSEMNVSTLELGDSALYLCASSLPGEVTQYFGPGTRLLVL.

There are many counts of this clonotype. The rearrangement links TRBV25-1 to TRBJ2-1, with D possibly matching TRBD2 (5 bases). V dropped 5 bases and J dropped 9 bases, with 14 bases sitting between them. The CDR3 totals 13 residues. CDR1 and CDR2 from the germline V gene are MGHDK and SYGVNS. CDR3 amino acids: CASSREARGEQFF. The CDR3 nucleotides read TGTGCCAGCAGTAGAGAGGCTCGGGGTGAGCAGTTCTTC.

This clonotype was counted a few times. V gene TRBV29-1 combines with J gene TRBJ2-7; the match to TRBD1 covers 9 bases. The CDR3 is 14 residues long. CDR1 and CDR2 (germline): SQVTM, ANQGSEA. J gave up 5 bases and V 3 bases, and 8 bases lay outside the gene matches. The DNA for the CDR3 is TGCAGCGTTGAGCCGGGACAGGGATCTAACGAGCAGTACTTC. Residues: CSVEPGQGSNEQYF.

CDR3: CASSFPSGAFLDTQYF. CDR3 DNA sequence: TGTGCCAGCAGCTTCCCTAGCGGGGCGTTTTTAGATACGCAGTATTTT. The rearrangement joins TRBV7-2 to TRBJ2-3; 9 bases agree with TRBD2. With 3 bases clipped from V and 5 bases from J, the junction kept 9 bases outside the gene matches. Germline V gene data show CDR1 as SGHTA and CDR2 as FQGNSA. The CDR3 sequence is 16 residues long. Combining the CDR3 with reference TRBV7-2 and TRBJ2-3 gives the whole variable domain GAGVSQSPSNKVTEKGKDVELRCDPISGHTALYWYRQSLGQGLEFLIYFQGNSAPDKSGLPSDRFSAERTGGSVSTLTIQRTQQEDSAVYLCASSFPSGAFLDTQYFGPGTRLTVL.

This clonotype has just a few counts. This chain connects TRBV4-3 to TRBJ2-3, with 7 bases that match TRBD1. This CDR3 has 14 amino acids. The V and J ends lost 0 bases and 11 bases, in that order; junction bases with no gene match: 8. In germline, CDR1 is LGHNA, CDR2 YSLEER. The CDR3, as DNA: TGCGCCAGCAGCCAAGATCTATCAGGGGGTGAGCAGTATTTT. Its protein product is CASSQDLSGGEQYF.

The chain has TRBV6-2 or TRBV6-3 and TRBJ2-5; 8 bases fit TRBD1. With the DNA end fitting TRBJ2-1 better, the J assignment may be wrong. Germline assignment: CDR1 MNHEY and CDR2 SVGEGT. This CDR3 has 16 amino acids. The CDR3 spells CASSSLDRGRKNEQFF. In DNA, the CDR3 is TGTGCCAGCAGTTCCCTAGACAGGGGTCGGAAGAATGAGCAGTTCTTC.